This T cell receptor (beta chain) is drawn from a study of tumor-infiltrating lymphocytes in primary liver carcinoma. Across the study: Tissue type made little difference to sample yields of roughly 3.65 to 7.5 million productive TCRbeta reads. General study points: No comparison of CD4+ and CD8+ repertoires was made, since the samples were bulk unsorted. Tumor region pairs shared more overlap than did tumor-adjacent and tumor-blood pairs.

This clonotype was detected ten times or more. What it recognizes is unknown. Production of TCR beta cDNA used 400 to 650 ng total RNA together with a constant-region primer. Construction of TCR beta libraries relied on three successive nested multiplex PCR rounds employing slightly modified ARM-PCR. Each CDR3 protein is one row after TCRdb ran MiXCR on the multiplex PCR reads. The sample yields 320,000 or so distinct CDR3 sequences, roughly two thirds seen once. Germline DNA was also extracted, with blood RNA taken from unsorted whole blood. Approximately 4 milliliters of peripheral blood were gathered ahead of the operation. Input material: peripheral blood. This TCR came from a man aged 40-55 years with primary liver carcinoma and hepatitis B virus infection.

The CDR3 DNA reads as TGTGCCAGCAGCTTAGAAAGGGCCTCATACAATGAGCAGTTCTTC. Translation gives CASSLERASYNEQFF. The chain recombines TRBV11-2 with TRBJ2-1; no clear D gene. The CDR3 runs 15 residues. Germline CDR1 is SGHAT and CDR2 is FQNNGV. Trimming pared 0 bases from V and 4 bases from J, leaving 10 bases between.